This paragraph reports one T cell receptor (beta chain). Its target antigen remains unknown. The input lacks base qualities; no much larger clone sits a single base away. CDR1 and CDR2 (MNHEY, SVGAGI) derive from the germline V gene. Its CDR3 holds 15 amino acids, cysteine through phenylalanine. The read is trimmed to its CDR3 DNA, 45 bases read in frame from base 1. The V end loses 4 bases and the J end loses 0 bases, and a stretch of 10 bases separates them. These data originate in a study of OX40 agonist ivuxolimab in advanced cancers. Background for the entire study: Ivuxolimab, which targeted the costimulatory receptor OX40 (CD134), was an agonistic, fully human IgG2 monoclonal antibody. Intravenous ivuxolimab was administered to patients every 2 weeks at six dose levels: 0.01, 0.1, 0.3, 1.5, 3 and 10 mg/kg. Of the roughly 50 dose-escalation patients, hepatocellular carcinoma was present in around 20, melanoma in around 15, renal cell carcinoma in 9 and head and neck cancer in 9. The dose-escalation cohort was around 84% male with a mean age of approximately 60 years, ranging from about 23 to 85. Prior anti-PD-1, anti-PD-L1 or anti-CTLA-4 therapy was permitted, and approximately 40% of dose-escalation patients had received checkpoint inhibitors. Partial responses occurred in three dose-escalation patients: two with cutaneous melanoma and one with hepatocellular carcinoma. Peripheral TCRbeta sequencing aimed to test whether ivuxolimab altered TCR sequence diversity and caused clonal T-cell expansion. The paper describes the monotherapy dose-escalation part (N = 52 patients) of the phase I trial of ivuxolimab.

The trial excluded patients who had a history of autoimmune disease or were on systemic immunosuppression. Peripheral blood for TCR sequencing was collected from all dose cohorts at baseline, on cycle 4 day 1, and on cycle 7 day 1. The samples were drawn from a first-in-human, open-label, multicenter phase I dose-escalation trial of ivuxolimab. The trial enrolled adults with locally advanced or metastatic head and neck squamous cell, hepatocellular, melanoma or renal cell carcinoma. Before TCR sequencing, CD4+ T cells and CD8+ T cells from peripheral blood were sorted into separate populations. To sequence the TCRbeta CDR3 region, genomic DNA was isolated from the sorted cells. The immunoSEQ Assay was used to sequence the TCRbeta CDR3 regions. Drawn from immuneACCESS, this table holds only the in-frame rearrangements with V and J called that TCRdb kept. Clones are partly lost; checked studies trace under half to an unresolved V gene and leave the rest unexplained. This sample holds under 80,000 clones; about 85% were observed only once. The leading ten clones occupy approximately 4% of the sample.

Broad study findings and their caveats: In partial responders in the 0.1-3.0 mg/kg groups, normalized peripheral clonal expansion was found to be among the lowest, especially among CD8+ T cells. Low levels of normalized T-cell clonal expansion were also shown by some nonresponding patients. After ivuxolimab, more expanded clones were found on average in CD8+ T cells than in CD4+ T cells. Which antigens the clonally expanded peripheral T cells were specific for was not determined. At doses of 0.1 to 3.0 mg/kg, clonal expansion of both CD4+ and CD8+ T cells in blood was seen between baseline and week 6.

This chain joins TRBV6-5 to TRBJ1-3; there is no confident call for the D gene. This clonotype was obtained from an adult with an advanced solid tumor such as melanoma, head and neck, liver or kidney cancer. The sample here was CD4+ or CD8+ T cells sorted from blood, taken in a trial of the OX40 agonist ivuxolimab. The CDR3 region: CASSWSLSSGNTIYF. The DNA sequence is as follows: TGTGCCAGCAGTTGGAGTCTGAGCTCTGGAAACACCATATATTTT.